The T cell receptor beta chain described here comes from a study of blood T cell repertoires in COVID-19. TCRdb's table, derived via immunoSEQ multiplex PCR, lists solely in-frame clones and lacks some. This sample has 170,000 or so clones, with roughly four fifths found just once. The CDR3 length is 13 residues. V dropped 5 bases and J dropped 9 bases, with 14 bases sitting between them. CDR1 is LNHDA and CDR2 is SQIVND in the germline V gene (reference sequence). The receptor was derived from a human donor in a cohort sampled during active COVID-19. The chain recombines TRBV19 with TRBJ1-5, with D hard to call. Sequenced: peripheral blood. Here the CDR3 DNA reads TGTGCCAGTAGTCGTACAGCGGTCTGGCCCCAGCATTTT. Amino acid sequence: CASSRTAVWPQHF.